The 30 T cell receptor beta chains in this list originate from one sample, sequenced in a study of patients and donors after allogeneic stem cell transplantation. One entry per CDR3 protein, called by TCRdb with MiXCR from the RT-PCR reads. The data show approximately 250,000 distinct CDR3 sequences, with about 14% seen just once and about 9.9% held by the top ten. Source material: blood, either unsorted or a sorted T cell fraction (not recorded which). These receptors were collected from a human donor who was either an allogeneic HSCT recipient or a stem cell or donor lymphocyte infusion donor (not recorded which). It is not recorded whose cells these are; they may come from a transplant donor.

This clonotype was seen a handful of times. The J gene is TRBJ1-4, the V gene TRBV29-1; D is ambiguous. The CDR3 spans 14 residues. Per germline, CDR1 SQVTM and CDR2 ANQGSEA. Trimming removed 0 bases from V and 6 bases from J, with 11 bases in between. The CDR3 loop is CSVEDIRSDEKLFF. The CDR3 DNA follows: TGCAGCGTTGAAGATATCCGCAGCGATGAAAAACTGTTTTTT.

A few counts support this clonotype. This rearrangement joins TRBV7-7 to TRBJ2-2, with 13 bases fitting TRBD2. The CDR3 has 16 amino acids. CDR1 is SSHAT, CDR2 FNYEAQ, per germline (reference sequence). Trimming removed 5 bases from V and 7 bases from J; junction bases left unmatched: 7. CDR3 DNA: TGTGCCAGCAGCGCTACTAGCGGGAGGGCTGGCGGGGAGCTGTTTTTT. Translating gives CASSATSGRAGGELFF.

CDR3 in DNA: TGTGCCAGCGAGCTCTTGCACTCCTACGAGCAGTACTTC. It specifies CASELLHSYEQYF. The chain uses TRBV13 and TRBJ2-7; D is unresolved. This CDR3 is 13 amino acids long. V shed 8 bases and J shed 0 bases, with 11 bases lying between them. From germline, CDR1 is PRHDT and CDR2 FYEKMQ (reference sequence).

The chain employs TRBV12-3 or TRBV12-4 and TRBJ2-4; the D is unclear. The V end was cut by 1 base, the J end by 0 bases, with 7 bases between. The CDR3 runs to 15 residues. The CDR3 loop is CASSLGNLAKNIQYF. In nucleotides, the CDR3 is TGTGCCAGCAGTTTAGGCAACCTAGCCAAAAACATTCAGTACTTC.

This clonotype was observed a handful of times. V and J are TRBV15 and TRBJ2-1; D is possibly TRBD2 (5 bases). Germline V gene data show CDR1 as LNHNV and CDR2 as YYDKDF (reference sequence). Trimming took 0 bases from V and 6 from J, leaving 15 bases between them. The CDR3 has 16 amino acids. In DNA form, the CDR3 reads TGTGCCACCAGCAGAGAGCCCTCGGGCGGGCGCAATGAGCAGTTCTTC. Amino acids: CATSREPSGGRNEQFF.

The chain has TRBV5-6 and TRBJ2-2, with a tentative D call TRBD1 (6 bases). Trimming took 0 bases from V and 3 from J, leaving 15 bases between them. Germline V gives CDR1 SGHDT, CDR2 YYEEEE. The CDR3 has 17 amino acids. In DNA, the CDR3 is TGTGCCAGCAGCTTGGCTTTATCCGGGACACACACCGGGGAGCTGTTTTTT. This encodes CASSLALSGTHTGELFF.

This clonotype was counted at least ten times. The chain links TRBV10-3 to TRBJ2-7; 8 bases align to TRBD1. CDR3 length equals 16 residues. V lost 10 bases to trimming and J lost 0 bases; unmatched junction nucleotides: 14. Germline CDR1 is ENHRY and CDR2 is SYGVKD. This chain's CDR3 is CATSWGRGPYSYEQYF. The CDR3 DNA sequence: TGTGCCACCTCTTGGGGCAGGGGGCCCTACTCCTACGAGCAGTACTTC.

The rearrangement uses TRBV19 and TRBJ1-4, with D possibly TRBD1 on 5 matching bases. Trimming stripped 3 bases from V and 11 bases from J, with 22 bases between. CDR1 is LNHDA, CDR2 SQIVND, per germline (reference sequence). The CDR3 loop spans 16 amino acids. The CDR3 spells CASSMRDALADVKLFF. Written as DNA, the CDR3 is TGTGCCAGTAGTATGCGGGACGCCTTAGCCGATGTGAAACTGTTTTTT.

This clonotype has ten or more counts. V gene TRBV5-1 combines with J gene TRBJ2-7, with a tentative D call TRBD1 (6 bases). Looked up from germline, CDR1 is SGHRS and CDR2 is YFSETQ. V was pared by 4 bases and J by 2 bases, with 16 bases between. CDR3 size: 15 residues. DNA for the CDR3: TGCGCCAGCAGCGACACCGGGACACCAGCCTACGAGCAGTACTTC. Translating it yields CASSDTGTPAYEQYF.

V and J are TRBV20-1 and TRBJ2-2; D is perhaps TRBD1 (7 bases). Deletions cut 2 bases from V and 4 bases from J, with 11 bases between. The V gene's germline CDR1 is DFQATT and CDR2 SNEGSKA (reference sequence). CDR3 length equals 14 residues. The CDR3: CSARQGGSTGELFF. The CDR3 nucleotides read TGCAGTGCTAGACAGGGGGGAAGCACCGGGGAGCTGTTTTTT.

The V call is TRBV18, the J call TRBJ2-3; 8 bases are a match to TRBD1. The germline V gene has CDR1 KGHSH and CDR2 LQKENI. The junction had 13 bases not matched to a gene; V was cut back by 4 bases and J by 1 base. The CDR3 consists of 18 residues. This CDR3 is CASSQRRQPGQGTDTQYF. CDR3 DNA: TGTGCCAGCTCACAACGGAGACAGCCGGGACAGGGCACAGATACGCAGTATTTT.

The chain carries TRBV9 and TRBJ1-1, with D unclear. Germline CDR1 is SGDLS and CDR2 is YYNGEE. The CDR3 has 15 residues. Trimming took 0 bases from V and 2 from J, leaving 11 bases between them. Here the CDR3 DNA reads TGTGCCAGCAGCGTAGCTACGGGATTTAACACTGAAGCTTTCTTT. It specifies CASSVATGFNTEAFF.

V usage is TRBV7-2 and J usage is TRBJ2-1, with 8 bases identical to TRBD2. Germline CDR1 reads SGHTA; CDR2 reads FQGNSA. V lost 5 bases and J lost 15; bases outside the gene matches: 9. CDR3 length: 12 amino acids. CDR3 DNA: TGTGCCAGCAGCCAAGGCGGGGGGCCCCGGTTCTTC. This translates into CASSQGGGPRFF.

This clonotype was counted only a few times. The genes are TRBV20-1 and TRBJ2-5; D possibly corresponds to TRBD2 (6 bases). This CDR3 region has 12 residues. The V end lost 5 bases, the J end lost 0 bases, and 7 bases lay between the germline ends. Germline CDR1 DFQATT, CDR2 SNEGSKA (reference sequence). The CDR3 is CSAGGYQETQYF. The CDR3 nucleotides are TGCAGTGCTGGGGGGTACCAAGAGACCCAGTACTTC.

In its sample, this clonotype was seen many times. The V call is TRBV20-1, the J call TRBJ1-6; D gene unclear. There are 13 residues in the CDR3. Germline assignment: CDR1 DFQATT and CDR2 SNEGSKA (reference sequence). The DNA of the CDR3 is TGCAGGCTGGGCCAGAGGGCCAATTCACCCCTCCACTTT. This sequence encodes CRLGQRANSPLHF.

The genes are TRBV7-2 and TRBJ1-5; 7 nucleotides line up with TRBD1. CDR1 SGHTA and CDR2 FQGNSA come from the germline V gene. This CDR3 spans 16 amino acids. J was trimmed by 4 bases and V by 0 bases; bases with no gene match: 6. CDR3 sequence reads: CASSLAGRGRNQPQHF. CDR3 DNA sequence: TGTGCCAGCAGCTTAGCCGGAAGGGGGCGGAATCAGCCCCAGCATTTT.

This clonotype was seen only a few times. The chain joins TRBV5-1 to TRBJ1-3; 8 bases fit TRBD1. J lost 0 bases, V lost 4 bases, and 9 bases had no gene match. This CDR3 contains 17 residues. Germline values: CDR1 SGHRS, CDR2 YFSETQ. CDR3 region: CASSPGTGTHSGNTIYF. For the CDR3, the DNA is TGCGCCAGCAGCCCCGGGACAGGCACTCACTCTGGAAACACCATATATTTT.

V usage is TRBV7-8 and J usage is TRBJ2-3, with 9 bases fitting TRBD1. CDR3 length: 16 amino acids. The ends lost 4 bases at V and 0 bases at J; junction bases unmatched: 5. The germline V gene has CDR1 SGHVS and CDR2 FQNEAQ. CDR3 loop: CASSSGTGRSTDTQYF. Written as DNA, the CDR3 is TGTGCCAGCAGCTCGGGGACAGGGAGAAGCACAGATACGCAGTATTTT.

This clonotype occurred many times. V and J are TRBV10-3 and TRBJ2-1; 10 bases map to TRBD2. V lost 7 bases and J lost 0; bases outside the gene matches: 3. The CDR3 sequence is 15 residues long. The germline V gene encodes CDR1 ENHRY and CDR2 SYGVKD. CDR3 in DNA: TGTGCCATCAAGGTAGCGGGGGGCTCCTACAATGAGCAGTTCTTC. It specifies CAIKVAGGSYNEQFF.

This clonotype turned up a few times. The rearrangement joins TRBV20-1 to TRBJ2-7; D gene unclear. The ends were cut back, 5 bases at V and 0 bases at J, with 17 bases in the middle. Germline CDR1 is DFQATT and CDR2 is SNEGSKA (reference sequence). The CDR3 spans 15 residues. Written as DNA, the CDR3 is TGCAGTGCTCCAGTACACGGAGCCGCCTCCTACGAGCAGTACTTC. Translated: CSAPVHGAASYEQYF.

This sequence joins TRBV24-1 and TRBJ2-6, with D perhaps matching TRBD1 (5 bases). V lost 4 bases and J lost 4, with 10 bases in between. Looked up from germline, CDR1 is KGHDR and CDR2 is SFDVKD. CDR3 length: 15 amino acids. In DNA form, the CDR3 reads TGTGCCACCAGTGACCCCTCAGGGGGGGCCAACGTCCTGACTTTC. This gives the protein CATSDPSGGANVLTF.

This clonotype was counted at least ten times. The chain has TRBV5-1 and TRBJ1-1, with no clear D. V was trimmed by 2 bases and J by 4 bases, leaving 9 bases between them. The CDR3 extends over 13 amino acids. In germline, CDR1 is SGHRS, CDR2 YFSETQ. This chain's CDR3 is CASSFGKATEAFF. In nucleotides, the CDR3 is TGCGCCAGCAGCTTTGGGAAGGCCACTGAAGCTTTCTTT.

In this sample, this clonotype turned up a few times. The chain recombines TRBV9 with TRBJ1-1; 7 bases agree with TRBD1. Trimming took 2 bases from V and 7 from J; bases not matched to a gene: 11. CDR1 is SGDLS, CDR2 YYNGEE, per germline. The CDR3 runs 15 residues. The CDR3 here is CASSVGNRDSVEAFF. CDR3 sequence (DNA): TGTGCCAGCAGCGTTGGGAACCGGGACAGTGTTGAAGCTTTCTTT.

This clonotype was counted a few times. The chain uses TRBV14 and TRBJ1-6; D gene unclear. The CDR3 contains 16 residues. Germline assignment: CDR1 SGHDN and CDR2 FVKESK. Deletions cut 2 bases from V and 3 bases from J, with 11 bases between. CDR3: CASSQPGRGYNSPLHF. The CDR3 nucleotides are TGTGCCAGCAGCCAACCCGGACGGGGCTATAATTCACCCCTCCACTTT. Together with reference TRBV14 and TRBJ1-6, the CDR3 gives the full variable domain: EAGVTQFPSHSVIEKGQTVTLRCDPISGHDNLYWYRRVMGKEIKFLLHFVKESKQDESGMPNNRFLAERTGGTYSTLKVQPAELEDSGVYFCASSQPGRGYNSPLHFGNGTRLTVT.

The rearrangement joins TRBV5-1 to TRBJ2-7, with TRBD1 as a possible D gene (5 bases). The CDR3 consists of 14 residues. V lost 3 bases and J lost 7, with 17 bases in between. Germline V gives CDR1 SGHRS, CDR2 YFSETQ. The CDR3, as DNA: TGCGCCAGCAGCTGGTCCTGGGGCCGACCAGAGCAGTACTTC. This encodes CASSWSWGRPEQYF.

The rearrangement links TRBV6-1 to TRBJ1-2; 7 positions agree with TRBD1. Germline assignment: CDR1 MNHNS and CDR2 SASEGT. V lost 5 bases to trimming and J lost 4 bases; unmatched junction nucleotides: 7. The CDR3 sequence is 14 residues long. The CDR3 DNA is TGTGCCAGCAGTCCGACGAGGGACAGCTATGGCTACACCTTC. As protein: CASSPTRDSYGYTF.

This clonotype was seen a few times. The chain joins TRBV27 to TRBJ1-2; D not resolved. Germline V gene data show CDR1 as MNHEY and CDR2 as SMNVEV (reference sequence). There are 14 residues in the CDR3. Trimming removed 5 bases at V and 0 bases at J, with 10 bases between. CDR3 residues: CASSSGLANYGYTF. The CDR3 nucleotides read TGTGCCAGCAGTAGTGGATTAGCTAACTATGGCTACACCTTC.

The gene calls are TRBV11-2 and TRBJ2-5; 8 nucleotides line up with TRBD2. Germline CDR1 reads SGHAT; CDR2 reads FQNNGV. Trimming removed 4 bases from V and 5 bases from J; junction bases left unmatched: 9. The CDR3 has 15 residues. CDR3 sequence: CASSSPPAGEETQYF. The CDR3 DNA reads TGTGCCAGCAGCTCCCCCCCAGCGGGGGAGGAGACCCAGTACTTC.

This clonotype was observed a handful of times. The CDR3 protein is CASSRTGGQPQHF. CDR3 in DNA: TGTGCCAGCAGTCGAACTGGTGGTCAGCCCCAGCATTTT. The chain recombines TRBV7-9 with TRBJ1-5; D gene uncertain. The length of the CDR3 is 13 residues. V lost 6 bases and J 6 bases, leaving 12 bases between the germline ends. Germline V gene lookup returns CDR1 SEHNR and CDR2 FQNEAQ (reference sequence).

This rearrangement joins TRBV11-2 to TRBJ1-3; D possibly corresponds to TRBD1 (5 bases). CDR1 and CDR2 from the germline V gene are SGHAT and FQNNGV. CDR3 length: 16 residues. Trimming left V 6 bases short and J 0 bases short, with 15 bases between. In DNA, the CDR3 is TGTGCCAGCAGGCCCGCACAGGCTTACTCTGGAAACACCATATATTTT. Translated, it gives CASRPAQAYSGNTIYF.